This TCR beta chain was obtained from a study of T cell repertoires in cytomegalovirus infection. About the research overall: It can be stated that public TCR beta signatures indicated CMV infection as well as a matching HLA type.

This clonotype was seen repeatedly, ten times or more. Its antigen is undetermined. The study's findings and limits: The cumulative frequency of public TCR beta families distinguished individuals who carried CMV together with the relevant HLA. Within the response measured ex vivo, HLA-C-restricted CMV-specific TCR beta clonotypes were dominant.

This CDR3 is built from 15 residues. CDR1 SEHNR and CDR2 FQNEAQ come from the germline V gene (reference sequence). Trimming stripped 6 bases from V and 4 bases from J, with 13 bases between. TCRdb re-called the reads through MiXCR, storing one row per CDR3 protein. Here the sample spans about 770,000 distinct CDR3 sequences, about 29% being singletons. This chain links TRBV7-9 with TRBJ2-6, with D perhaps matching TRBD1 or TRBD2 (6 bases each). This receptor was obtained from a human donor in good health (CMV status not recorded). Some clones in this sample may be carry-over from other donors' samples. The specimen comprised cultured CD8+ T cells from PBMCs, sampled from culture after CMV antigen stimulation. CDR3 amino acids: CASRSGAGGANVLTF. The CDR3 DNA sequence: TGTGCCAGCAGGTCGGGGGCTGGAGGGGCCAACGTCCTGACTTTC.